This TCR beta chain was sequenced for a study of early T cells in non-severe SARS-CoV-2 infection (dated by TCRdb to 2020 to 2022). For the study in its entirety: Because TCR sequencing was done on bulk RNA from unsorted whole blood, the alpha and beta chains could not be paired.

Study-level results and caveats: Matching against VDJdb was skewed toward anti-spike CD8 responses, likely underestimated virus-specific expansions, and missed private and CD4 specificities.

This clonotype was counted ten times or more. Which antigen it targets is not known. There are no base qualities to consult, and no much larger clone falls within one base. This was a case-control study nested in a cohort of healthcare workers in London, UK, who had nasopharyngeal swab PCR tests and blood samples taken every week. Healthcare workers were enrolled in the week of the UK lockdown, from 23 to 31 March 2020, and were followed every week for up to roughly 15 weeks. Libraries were made using 5' RACE. Instrument on record: NextSeq 500. To correct for sequencing error and PCR bias, the TCR library protocol tagged individual cDNA molecules with unique molecular identifiers. Both TCR alpha and beta chains were sequenced, and tight co-correlation was observed between alpha and beta sequence abundances in each sample. The study's processing was this. Decombinator V4 was used to perform V gene, J gene and CDR3 annotation of TCR sequences. TCRs were defined as expanded if a significant change between any two time points was detected under a Poisson model with p below 0.0001. Abundances of TCRs were expressed as counts per million after normalisation to the total number of TCRs sequenced in each sample. VDJdb, accessed 1 November 2021, was searched for CMV, EBV and SARS-CoV-2 annotated TCRs, with TCRs annotated for multiple antigens excluded. TCRdb reworked the public reads: Q25 trimming with fastp, MiXCR clone assembly, productive beta chains retained. Identical CDR3 proteins give one entry, which carries the most common genes and DNA. Clone size and V and J calls follow TCRdb, not the original study. Within this sample are about 48,000 distinct CDR3 sequences, with around 6.4% of them counted one time only. The ten largest clonotypes hold around 7% of the sample.

The sample here was whole blood, taken at baseline. The TCR comes from an adult who was a healthcare worker with PCR-confirmed SARS-CoV-2 infection or an uninfected control (not recorded which).

The CDR3 loop reads CASSRDGATNEKLFF. The nucleotide sequence is given as TGTGCCAGCAGCCGGGACGGAGCAACTAATGAAAAACTGTTTTTT. The chain uses TRBV2 and TRBJ1-4; the D segment could be TRBD1, given 5 matching bases. CDR1 SNHLY and CDR2 FYNNEI are derived from the germline V gene. Trimming at the junction amounts to 6 bases on V and 0 bases on J, and the germline ends lie 11 bases apart. The CDR3 contains 15 residues, cysteine and phenylalanine counted. The DNA shown is the 45-base CDR3, in frame from base 1. The entire variable domain, with the stretches around the CDR3 drawn from the reference TRBV2 and TRBJ1-4 proteins, is EPEVTQTPSHQVTQMGQEVILRCVPISNHLYFYWYRQILGQKVEFLVSFYNNEISEKSEIFDDQFSVERPDGSNFTLKIRSTKLEDSAMYFCASSRDGATNEKLFFGSGTQLSVL.